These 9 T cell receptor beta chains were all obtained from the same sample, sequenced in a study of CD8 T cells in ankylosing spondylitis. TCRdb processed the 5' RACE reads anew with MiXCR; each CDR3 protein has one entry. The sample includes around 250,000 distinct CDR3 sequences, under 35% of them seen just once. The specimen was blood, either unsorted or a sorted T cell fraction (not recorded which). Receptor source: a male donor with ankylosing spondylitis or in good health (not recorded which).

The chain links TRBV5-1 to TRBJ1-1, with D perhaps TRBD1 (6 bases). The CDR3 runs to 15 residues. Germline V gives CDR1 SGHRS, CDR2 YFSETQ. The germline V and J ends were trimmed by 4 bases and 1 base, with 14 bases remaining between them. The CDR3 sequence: CASSTYRAANTEAFF. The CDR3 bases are TGCGCCAGCAGCACCTACAGGGCAGCGAACACTGAAGCTTTCTTT.

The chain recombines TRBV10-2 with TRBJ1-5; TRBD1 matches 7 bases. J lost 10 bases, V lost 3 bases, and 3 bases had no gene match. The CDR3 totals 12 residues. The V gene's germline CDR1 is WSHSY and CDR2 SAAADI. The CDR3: CASSDWTGPQHF. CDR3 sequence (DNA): TGCGCCAGCAGTGATTGGACAGGACCCCAGCATTTT.

CDR3 sequence (DNA): TGCAGTGCCCCCGGGACAGGGGATGGCTACACCTTC. Protein: CSAPGTGDGYTF. V and J are TRBV20-1 and TRBJ1-2; TRBD1 matches at 10 bases. The CDR3 loop spans 12 amino acids. The germline V gene has CDR1 DFQATT and CDR2 SNEGSKA (reference sequence). Germline trimming cut 6 bases from V and 6 bases from J; bases unmatched to any gene: 4.

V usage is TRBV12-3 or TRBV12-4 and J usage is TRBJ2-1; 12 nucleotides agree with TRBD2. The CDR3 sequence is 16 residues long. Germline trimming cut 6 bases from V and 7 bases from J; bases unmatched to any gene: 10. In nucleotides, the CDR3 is TGTGCCAGCAGCCCGCCTAGCGGGGGGGTTAGGAATGAGCAGTTCTTC. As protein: CASSPPSGGVRNEQFF.

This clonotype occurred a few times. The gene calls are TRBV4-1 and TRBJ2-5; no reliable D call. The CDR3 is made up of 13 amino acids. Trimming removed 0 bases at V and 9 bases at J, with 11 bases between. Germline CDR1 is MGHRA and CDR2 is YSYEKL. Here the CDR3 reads CASSQDPSAPQYF. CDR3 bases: TGCGCCAGCAGCCAAGATCCATCGGCGCCCCAGTACTTC.

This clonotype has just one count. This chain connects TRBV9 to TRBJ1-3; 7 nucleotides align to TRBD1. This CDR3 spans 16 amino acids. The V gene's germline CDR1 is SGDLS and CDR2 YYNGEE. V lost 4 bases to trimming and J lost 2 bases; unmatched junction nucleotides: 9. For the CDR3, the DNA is TGTGCCAGCAGCCCGTACAGGGGATCAACTGGAAACACCATATATTTT. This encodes CASSPYRGSTGNTIYF.

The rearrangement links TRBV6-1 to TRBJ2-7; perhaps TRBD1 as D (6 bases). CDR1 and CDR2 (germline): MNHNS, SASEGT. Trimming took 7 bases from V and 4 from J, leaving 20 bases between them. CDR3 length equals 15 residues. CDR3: CASIGGGPQGYEQYF. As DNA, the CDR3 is TGTGCCAGCATCGGTGGGGGCCCACAGGGATACGAGCAGTACTTC.

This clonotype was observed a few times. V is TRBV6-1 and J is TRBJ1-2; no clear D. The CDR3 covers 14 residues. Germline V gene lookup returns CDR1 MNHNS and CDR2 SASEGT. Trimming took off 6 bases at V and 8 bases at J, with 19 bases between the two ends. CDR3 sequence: CASSPDTWSSGYTF. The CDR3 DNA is TGTGCCAGCAGCCCCGACACCTGGAGTTCGGGCTACACCTTC.

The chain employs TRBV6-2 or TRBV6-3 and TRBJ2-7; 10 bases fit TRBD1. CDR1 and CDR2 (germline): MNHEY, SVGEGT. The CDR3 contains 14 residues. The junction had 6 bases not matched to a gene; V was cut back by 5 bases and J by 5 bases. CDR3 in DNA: TGTGCCAGCAGTGGGGGACAGGGGAGCGACGAGCAGTACTTC. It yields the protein CASSGGQGSDEQYF.